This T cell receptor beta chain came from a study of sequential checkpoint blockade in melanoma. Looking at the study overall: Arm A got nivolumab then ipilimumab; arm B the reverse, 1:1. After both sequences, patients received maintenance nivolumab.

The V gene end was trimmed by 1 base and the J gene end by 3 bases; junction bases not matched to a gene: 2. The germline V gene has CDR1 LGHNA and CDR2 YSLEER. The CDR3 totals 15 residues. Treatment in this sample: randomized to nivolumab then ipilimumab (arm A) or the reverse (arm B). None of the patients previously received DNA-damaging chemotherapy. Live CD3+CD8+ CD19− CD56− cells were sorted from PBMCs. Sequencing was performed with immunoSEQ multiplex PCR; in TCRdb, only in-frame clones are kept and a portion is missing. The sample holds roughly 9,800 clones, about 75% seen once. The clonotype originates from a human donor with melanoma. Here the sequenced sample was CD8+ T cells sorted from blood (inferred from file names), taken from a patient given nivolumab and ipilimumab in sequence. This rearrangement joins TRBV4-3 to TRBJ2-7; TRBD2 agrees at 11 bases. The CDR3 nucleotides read TGCGCCAGCAGCCAAGGTCTAGCGGGAGGCTACGAGCAGTACTTC. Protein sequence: CASSQGLAGGYEQYF.